This TCR beta chain was identified during a study of T cell changes during pregnancy in multiple sclerosis. Libraries were prepared by immunoSEQ multiplex PCR; TCRdb keeps only in-frame clonotypes and omits some of them. The sample records 40,000 to 65,000 clones, roughly 92% being singletons. V shed 6 bases and J 0 bases; nucleotides not matched to a gene: 13. The CDR3 has 19 amino acids. Germline CDR1 reads SNHLY; CDR2 reads FYNNEI. This rearrangement joins TRBV2 to TRBJ2-5; TRBD2 agrees at 13 bases. The sequence came from a female donor with multiple sclerosis, enrolled in a pregnancy study. Source: CD4+ T cells from peripheral blood mononuclear cells, taken in the third trimester of pregnancy. The CDR3 nucleotides read TGTGCCAGCAGCCTACTTGGACTAGCGGGGGTGGGGTACCAAGAGACCCAGTACTTC. The encoded protein is CASSLLGLAGVGYQETQYF.